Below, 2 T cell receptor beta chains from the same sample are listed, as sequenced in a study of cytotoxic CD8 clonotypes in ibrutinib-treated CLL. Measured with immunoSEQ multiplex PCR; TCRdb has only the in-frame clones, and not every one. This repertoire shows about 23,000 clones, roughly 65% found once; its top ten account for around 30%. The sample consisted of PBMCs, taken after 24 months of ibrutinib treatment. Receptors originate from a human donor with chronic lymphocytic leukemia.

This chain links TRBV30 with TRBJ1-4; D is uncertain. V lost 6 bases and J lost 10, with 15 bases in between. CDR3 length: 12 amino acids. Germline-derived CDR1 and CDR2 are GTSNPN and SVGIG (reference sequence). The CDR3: CACLSELGKLFF. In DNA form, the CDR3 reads TGTGCCTGCCTATCGGAATTGGGAAAACTGTTTTTT.

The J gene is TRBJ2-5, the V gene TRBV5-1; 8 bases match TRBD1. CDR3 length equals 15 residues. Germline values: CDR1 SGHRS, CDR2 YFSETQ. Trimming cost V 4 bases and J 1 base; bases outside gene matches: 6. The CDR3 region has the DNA TGCGCCAGCAGCCGGAACAGGGGGGTCCAAGAGACCCAGTACTTC. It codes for CASSRNRGVQETQYF.